Listed below are T cell receptor beta chains from one sample, sequenced in a study of identical twins. TCRdb reprocessed the 5' RACE reads with MiXCR, giving one entry per CDR3 protein. The data show approximately 690,000 distinct CDR3 sequences, 6% to 6.5% seen once. Sequencing used naive T cells sorted from blood. All receptors come from a man aged 18 to 35 in good health. Both conserved end residues are part of each CDR3. D genes are given only for firm matches. Some rows mark clone size as missing; the rest say once, few, many or name a class of expanded clone.

CDR3 protein: CASSLGREGRTGELFF; CDR3 DNA: TGTGCCAGCAGCTTAGGGCGGGAGGGCCGCACCGGGGAGCTGTTTTTT; J gene: TRBJ2-2; clone size: NA; V gene: TRBV7-6; D gene: TRBD2
CDR3 protein: CATGAGESQPQHF; CDR3 DNA: TGTGCCACTGGGGCGGGGGAAAGCCAGCCCCAGCATTTT; J gene: TRBJ1-5; clone size: many; V gene: TRBV24-1; D gene: NA
CDR3 protein: CASRPLAGGGADTQYF; CDR3 DNA: TGTGCCAGCAGGCCCCTAGCGGGAGGTGGGGCAGATACGCAGTATTTT; J gene: TRBJ2-3; clone size: many; V gene: TRBV12-3/TRBV12-4; D gene: TRBD2
CDR3 protein: CASSLSGSANQPQHF; CDR3 DNA: TGTGCCAGCAGTTTATCGGGATCGGCAAATCAGCCCCAGCATTTT; J gene: TRBJ1-5; clone size: many; V gene: TRBV12-3/TRBV12-4; D gene: NA
CDR3 protein: CSARDIGPYEQYF; CDR3 DNA: TGCAGTGCTAGAGATATAGGTCCCTACGAGCAGTACTTC; J gene: TRBJ2-7; clone size: few; V gene: TRBV20-1; D gene: NA
CDR3 protein: CASSYPGTDTDTQYF; CDR3 DNA: TGTGCCAGCAGTTACCCCGGGACAGACACAGATACGCAGTATTTT; J gene: TRBJ2-3; clone size: NA; V gene: TRBV6-2/TRBV6-3; D gene: TRBD1
CDR3 protein: CASSLGQGKEKLFF; CDR3 DNA: TGCGCCAGCAGCTTGGGGCAGGGAAAGGAAAAACTGTTTTTT; J gene: TRBJ1-4; clone size: NA; V gene: TRBV5-1; D gene: NA
CDR3 protein: CASSFGTGGFMNTEAFF; CDR3 DNA: TGTGCCAGCAGCTTTGGGACAGGGGGCTTCATGAACACTGAAGCTTTCTTT; J gene: TRBJ1-1; clone size: NA; V gene: TRBV7-2; D gene: TRBD1
CDR3 protein: CASSVGGTLEYTF; CDR3 DNA: TGTGCCAGCAGTGTAGGGGGGACGCTGGAGTACACCTTC; J gene: TRBJ1-2; clone size: NA; V gene: TRBV12-3/TRBV12-4; D gene: NA
CDR3 protein: CATSDPGTGSSNEQFF; CDR3 DNA: TGTGCCACCAGTGACCCCGGGACAGGGAGCTCCAATGAGCAGTTCTTC; J gene: TRBJ2-1; clone size: many; V gene: TRBV24-1; D gene: TRBD1
CDR3 protein: CSARKTSGRDNEQFF; CDR3 DNA: TGCAGTGCTAGAAAGACTAGCGGGAGAGACAATGAGCAGTTCTTC; J gene: TRBJ2-1; clone size: few; V gene: TRBV20-1; D gene: TRBD2
CDR3 protein: CASSFLAGGVDTQYF; CDR3 DNA: TGTGCCAGCAGTTTCCTAGCGGGAGGAGTTGATACGCAGTATTTT; J gene: TRBJ2-3; clone size: many; V gene: TRBV12-3/TRBV12-4; D gene: TRBD2
CDR3 protein: CAYTGELFF; CDR3 DNA: TGTGCTTACACCGGGGAGCTGTTTTTT; J gene: TRBJ2-2; clone size: NA; V gene: TRBV7-7; D gene: NA
CDR3 protein: CASIRTASGNTIYF; CDR3 DNA: TGTGCCAGCATCAGGACTGCCTCTGGAAACACCATATATTTT; J gene: TRBJ1-3; clone size: few; V gene: TRBV6-1; D gene: NA
CDR3 protein: CASSLFGAASSYNEQFF; CDR3 DNA: TGTGCCAGCAGCTTATTCGGAGCAGCTAGCTCCTACAATGAGCAGTTCTTC; J gene: TRBJ2-1; clone size: few; V gene: TRBV7-9; D gene: NA
CDR3 protein: CASSLIKTSYNEQFF; CDR3 DNA: TGTGCCAGCAGCTTAATAAAAACGTCCTACAATGAGCAGTTCTTC; J gene: TRBJ2-1; clone size: NA; V gene: TRBV7-8; D gene: NA
CDR3 protein: CASSEDRGQTDTQYF; CDR3 DNA: TGTGCCAGCAGTGAGGACAGGGGGCAGACAGATACGCAGTATTTT; J gene: TRBJ2-3; clone size: NA; V gene: TRBV25-1; D gene: TRBD1
CDR3 protein: CASSINSGTTNTGELFF; CDR3 DNA: TGCGCCAGCAGTATCAATAGCGGGACCACGAACACCGGGGAGCTGTTTTTT; J gene: TRBJ2-2; clone size: many; V gene: TRBV10-2; D gene: TRBD2
CDR3 protein: CASSAMGGQINTEQFF; CDR3 DNA: TGTGCCAGCAGCGCGATGGGGGGACAAATCAACACGGAGCAGTTCTTC; J gene: TRBJ2-1; clone size: many; V gene: TRBV9; D gene: NA
CDR3 protein: CASSLEPTGGRESYEQYF; CDR3 DNA: TGTGCCAGCAGCTTAGAACCTACTGGCGGGAGGGAGTCCTACGAGCAGTACTTC; J gene: TRBJ2-7; clone size: few; V gene: TRBV11-2; D gene: TRBD2
CDR3 protein: CASSKGTGNTEAFF; CDR3 DNA: TGTGCCAGCAGTAAGGGGACGGGGAACACTGAAGCTTTCTTT; J gene: TRBJ1-1; clone size: many; V gene: TRBV6-1; D gene: NA
CDR3 protein: CAISESGKPHEQYF; CDR3 DNA: TGTGCCATCAGTGAAAGCGGGAAGCCCCACGAGCAGTACTTC; J gene: TRBJ2-7; clone size: few; V gene: TRBV10-3; D gene: TRBD2
CDR3 protein: CASGLAGAGHNEQFF; CDR3 DNA: TGTGCTAGTGGGCTAGCGGGAGCGGGGCACAATGAGCAGTTCTTC; J gene: TRBJ2-1; clone size: NA; V gene: TRBV12-5; D gene: TRBD2
CDR3 protein: CASSFERTDTQYF; CDR3 DNA: TGTGCCAGCAGTTTCGAGCGCACAGATACGCAGTATTTT; J gene: TRBJ2-3; clone size: many; V gene: TRBV12-3/TRBV12-4; D gene: NA
CDR3 protein: CASTPMREGLVEQYF; CDR3 DNA: TGTGCCAGCACCCCTATGCGGGAGGGACTGGTTGAGCAGTACTTC; J gene: TRBJ2-7; clone size: many; V gene: TRBV6-1; D gene: TRBD2
CDR3 protein: CASSSDASTDTQYF; CDR3 DNA: TGTGCCAGCAGCTCGGACGCTAGCACAGATACGCAGTATTTT; J gene: TRBJ2-3; clone size: many; V gene: TRBV5-6; D gene: NA
CDR3 protein: CASSQVAGEAYNEQFF; CDR3 DNA: TGTGCCAGCAGCCAGGTAGCGGGGGAGGCGTACAATGAGCAGTTCTTC; J gene: TRBJ2-1; clone size: NA; V gene: TRBV7-8; D gene: TRBD2
CDR3 protein: CASRKAGRETQYF; CDR3 DNA: TGTGCCAGCAGAAAAGCGGGGCGGGAGACCCAGTACTTC; J gene: TRBJ2-5; clone size: few; V gene: TRBV28; D gene: TRBD2
CDR3 protein: CASSLSPGGRALFF; CDR3 DNA: TGTGCCAGCAGCTTGTCCCCGGGCGGGAGGGCTCTGTTCTTC; J gene: TRBJ2-1; clone size: NA; V gene: TRBV5-6; D gene: TRBD2
CDR3 protein: CSARQGINTDTQYF; CDR3 DNA: TGCAGCGCACGACAGGGAATAAACACAGATACGCAGTATTTT; J gene: TRBJ2-3; clone size: NA; V gene: TRBV29-1; D gene: TRBD1
CDR3 protein: CASSLNRQVTYNEQFF; CDR3 DNA: TGTGCCAGCAGCTTAAACCGACAGGTGACCTACAATGAGCAGTTCTTC; J gene: TRBJ2-1; clone size: many; V gene: TRBV11-2; D gene: NA
CDR3 protein: CASSLIVLSTEAFF; CDR3 DNA: TGCGCCAGCAGCTTAATTGTATTGAGCACTGAAGCTTTCTTT; J gene: TRBJ1-1; clone size: NA; V gene: TRBV5-1; D gene: NA
CDR3 protein: CASSSAFSGAYNEQFF; CDR3 DNA: TGTGCCAGCAGCTCAGCCTTTTCTGGGGCGTACAATGAGCAGTTCTTC; J gene: TRBJ2-1; clone size: few; V gene: TRBV11-1; D gene: NA
CDR3 protein: CAILTTGTSNTEAFF; CDR3 DNA: TGTGCCATCCTCACGACAGGGACTTCGAACACTGAAGCTTTCTTT; J gene: TRBJ1-1; clone size: NA; V gene: TRBV2; D gene: TRBD1
CDR3 protein: CASSQQRGFEKLFF; CDR3 DNA: TGTGCCAGCAGCCAACAGCGAGGGTTTGAAAAACTGTTTTTT; J gene: TRBJ1-4; clone size: few; V gene: TRBV3-1; D gene: NA
CDR3 protein: CASSATSGMGETQYF; CDR3 DNA: TGTGCCAGCAGCGCCACTAGCGGGATGGGTGAGACCCAGTACTTC; J gene: TRBJ2-5; clone size: many; V gene: TRBV9; D gene: TRBD2
CDR3 protein: CASSYSKGVSYEQYF; CDR3 DNA: TGTGCCAGCAGTTACTCGAAGGGCGTCTCCTACGAGCAGTACTTC; J gene: TRBJ2-7; clone size: many; V gene: TRBV6-5; D gene: NA
CDR3 protein: CASSLGTETDNEKLFF; CDR3 DNA: TGTGCCAGCAGCTTAGGGACCGAAACTGATAATGAAAAACTGTTTTTT; J gene: TRBJ1-4; clone size: NA; V gene: TRBV7-9; D gene: NA
CDR3 protein: CASSSAGGGYEQYF; CDR3 DNA: TGCGCCAGCAGCTCTGCGGGAGGCGGGTACGAGCAGTACTTC; J gene: TRBJ2-7; clone size: many; V gene: TRBV5-1; D gene: TRBD2
CDR3 protein: CASTRISGEQYF; CDR3 DNA: TGTGCCAGCACCCGGATAAGTGGCGAACAGTACTTC; J gene: TRBJ2-7; clone size: many; V gene: TRBV6-5; D gene: NA
CDR3 protein: CSVVGQGVTDAQYF; CDR3 DNA: TGCAGCGTTGTTGGACAGGGTGTAACAGATGCGCAGTATTTT; J gene: TRBJ2-3; clone size: NA; V gene: TRBV29-1; D gene: TRBD1
CDR3 protein: CASSFPAWAGASYEQYF; CDR3 DNA: TGTGCCAGCAGCTTTCCCGCCTGGGCGGGAGCCTCCTACGAGCAGTACTTC; J gene: TRBJ2-7; clone size: NA; V gene: TRBV7-2; D gene: TRBD2
CDR3 protein: CASSQDLLQRQFF; CDR3 DNA: TGCGCCAGCAGCCAAGATTTATTGCAGAGGCAGTTCTTC; J gene: TRBJ2-1; clone size: NA; V gene: TRBV4-3; D gene: NA
CDR3 protein: CSASPTGQGGNEQFF; CDR3 DNA: TGCAGTGCTAGCCCGACCGGACAGGGGGGCAATGAGCAGTTCTTC; J gene: TRBJ2-1; clone size: many; V gene: TRBV20-1; D gene: TRBD1
CDR3 protein: CASRTGGTQYF; CDR3 DNA: TGTGCCAGCAGGACCGGTGGTACGCAGTATTTT; J gene: TRBJ2-3; clone size: many; V gene: TRBV25-1; D gene: NA
CDR3 protein: CGARGYRGELFF; CDR3 DNA: TGCGGTGCTAGAGGATATCGCGGGGAGCTGTTTTTT; J gene: TRBJ2-2; clone size: NA; V gene: TRBV20-1; D gene: NA
CDR3 protein: CASSQDPRGEETQYF; CDR3 DNA: TGTGCCAGCAGCCAAGACCCCAGGGGAGAAGAGACCCAGTACTTC; J gene: TRBJ2-5; clone size: many; V gene: TRBV4-2; D gene: NA
CDR3 protein: CATGRNANTGELFF; CDR3 DNA: TGTGCCACCGGACGGAACGCGAACACCGGGGAGCTGTTTTTT; J gene: TRBJ2-2; clone size: many; V gene: TRBV24-1; D gene: NA
CDR3 protein: CASSLIQGAYNEQFF; CDR3 DNA: TGTGCCAGCAGCTTAATACAGGGGGCGTACAATGAGCAGTTCTTC; J gene: TRBJ2-1; clone size: many; V gene: TRBV7-6; D gene: TRBD1
CDR3 protein: CASSDNAGAYTNTGELFF; CDR3 DNA: TGTGCCAGCAGTGACAATGCGGGAGCATACACGAACACCGGGGAGCTGTTTTTT; J gene: TRBJ2-2; clone size: many; V gene: TRBV14; D gene: TRBD2
CDR3 protein: CAISAGAGANNEQFF; CDR3 DNA: TGTGCCATCAGTGCAGGAGCAGGGGCGAACAATGAGCAGTTCTTC; J gene: TRBJ2-1; clone size: many; V gene: TRBV10-3; D gene: NA
CDR3 protein: CATKSQGETNEKLFF; CDR3 DNA: TGTGCCACCAAATCCCAGGGAGAGACTAATGAAAAACTGTTTTTT; J gene: TRBJ1-4; clone size: many; V gene: TRBV6-1; D gene: NA
CDR3 protein: CAISASGRTNEQFF; CDR3 DNA: TGCGCCATCTCCGCCAGCGGGAGAACCAATGAGCAGTTCTTC; J gene: TRBJ2-1; clone size: few; V gene: TRBV5-1; D gene: TRBD2